This TCR beta chain was sequenced during a study of blood T cell repertoires in COVID-19. Study summary: The United States, Italy and Spain supplied acute and convalescent COVID-19 samples. T cells, B-cell-depleted T cells, or PBMCs supplied cDNA or gDNA.

Germline CDR1 and CDR2: ENHRY and SYGVKD. This CDR3 spans 14 amino acids. V was pared by 0 bases and J by 5 bases, with 10 bases between. Original handling: Cell counts per sample came from amplifying reference gene primers. Profiling relied on immunoSEQ multiplex PCR, and the TCRdb table lists in-frame clones only, not all of them. V and J calls and clone size are given by that table; D and trimming were obtained from the DNA. The sample has 30,000 to 40,000 clones; roughly 92% are singletons. Sequencing was performed on peripheral blood. The J gene is TRBJ1-2, the V gene TRBV10-3; D is uncertain. This receptor was identified in a human donor in a cohort sampled during active COVID-19. The CDR3, as DNA: TGTGCCATCAGTGAGTCCGAAACTACATATGGCTACACCTTC. Translating it yields CAISESETTYGYTF.